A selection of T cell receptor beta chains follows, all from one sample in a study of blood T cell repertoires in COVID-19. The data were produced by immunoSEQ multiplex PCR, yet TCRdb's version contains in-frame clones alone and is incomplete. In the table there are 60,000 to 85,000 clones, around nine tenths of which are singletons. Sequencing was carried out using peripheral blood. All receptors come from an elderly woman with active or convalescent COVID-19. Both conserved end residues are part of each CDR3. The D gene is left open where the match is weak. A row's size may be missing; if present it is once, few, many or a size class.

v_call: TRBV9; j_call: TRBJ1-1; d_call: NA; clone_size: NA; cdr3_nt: TGTGCCAGCAGCGTAGGCGGCCCCGGGGGTGCTTTCTTT; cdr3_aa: CASSVGGPGGAFF
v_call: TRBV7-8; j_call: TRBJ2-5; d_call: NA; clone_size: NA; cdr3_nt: TGTGCCAGCAGGAGACCAGGGGAGACCCAGTACTTC; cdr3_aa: CASRRPGETQYF
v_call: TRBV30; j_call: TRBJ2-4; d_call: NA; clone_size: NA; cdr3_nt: TGTGCCTGGAGCACGGGGGACAAAAACATTCAGTACTTC; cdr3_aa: CAWSTGDKNIQYF
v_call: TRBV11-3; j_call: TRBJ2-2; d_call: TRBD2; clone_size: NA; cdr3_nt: TGTGCCAGCCGATCCCTAGCGGGGACCGGGGAGCTGTTTTTT; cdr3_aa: CASRSLAGTGELFF
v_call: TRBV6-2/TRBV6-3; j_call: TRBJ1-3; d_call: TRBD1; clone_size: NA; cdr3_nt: TGTGCCAGCAGTACCCCGGGACAGGCCGGAAACACCATATATTTT; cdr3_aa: CASSTPGQAGNTIYF
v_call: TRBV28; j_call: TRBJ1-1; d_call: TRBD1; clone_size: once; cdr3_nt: TGTGCCAGCACAATGACAGGGGGCAACGTCGGAGCTTTCTTT; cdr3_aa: CASTMTGGNVGAFF
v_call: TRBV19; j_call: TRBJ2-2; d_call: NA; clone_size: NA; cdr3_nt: TGTGCCAGTAGTATAGGGAGGGGTTATGGGGAGCTGTTTTTT; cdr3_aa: CASSIGRGYGELFF
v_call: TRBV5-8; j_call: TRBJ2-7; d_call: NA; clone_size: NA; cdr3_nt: TGTGCCAGCAGCTTGGCGGGCTCCTACGAGCAGTACTTC; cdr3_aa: CASSLAGSYEQYF
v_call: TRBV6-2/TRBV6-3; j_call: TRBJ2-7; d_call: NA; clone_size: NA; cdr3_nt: TGTGCCAGCAGTGGAGTTACCTACGAGCAGTACTTC; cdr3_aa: CASSGVTYEQYF
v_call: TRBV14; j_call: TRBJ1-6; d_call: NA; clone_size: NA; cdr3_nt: TGTGCCAGCAGCCCAGTAGGGGCCGGTTCACCCCTCCACTTT; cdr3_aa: CASSPVGAGSPLHF
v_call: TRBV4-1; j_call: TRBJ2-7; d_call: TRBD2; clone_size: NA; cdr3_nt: TGCGCCAGCAGCCAAGTGCCTAGCGGGGGTCCGTACGAGCAGTACTTC; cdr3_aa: CASSQVPSGGPYEQYF
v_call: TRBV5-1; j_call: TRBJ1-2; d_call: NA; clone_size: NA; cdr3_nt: TGCGCCAGCAGCTTGCCTCCGGGGGGGAACTATGGCTACACCTTC; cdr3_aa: CASSLPPGGNYGYTF
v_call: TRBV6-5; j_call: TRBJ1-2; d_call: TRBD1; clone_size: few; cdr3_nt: TGTGCCACTCGCGCCGACAGGGTCGGTGGCTACACCTTC; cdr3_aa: CATRADRVGGYTF
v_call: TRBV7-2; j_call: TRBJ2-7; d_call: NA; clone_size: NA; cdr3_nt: TGTGCCAGCAGCCCCCGGTTTGGCGAGCAGTACTTC; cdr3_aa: CASSPRFGEQYF
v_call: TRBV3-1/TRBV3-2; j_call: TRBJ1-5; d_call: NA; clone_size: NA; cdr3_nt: TGTGCCAGCAGCACCCAGACAGGCAACCAGTGGCCCCAGCATTTT; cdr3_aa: CASSTQTGNQWPQHF
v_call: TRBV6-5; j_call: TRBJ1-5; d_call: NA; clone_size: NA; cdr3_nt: TGTGCCAGCAGTTACTCAGGGGGTGTGGGACAGCCCCAGCATTTT; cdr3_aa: CASSYSGGVGQPQHF
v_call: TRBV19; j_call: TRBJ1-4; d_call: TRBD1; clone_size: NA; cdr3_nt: TGTGCCAGTAGCCCGACAGGGTTCGGAGAAAAACTGTTTTTT; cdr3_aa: CASSPTGFGEKLFF
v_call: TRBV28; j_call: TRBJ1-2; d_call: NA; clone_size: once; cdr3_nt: TGTGCCAGCAGTTTAGGGGGGGACGGCAACTATGGCTACACCTTC; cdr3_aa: CASSLGGDGNYGYTF
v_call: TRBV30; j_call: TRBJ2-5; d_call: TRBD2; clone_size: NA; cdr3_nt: TGTGCCTGGAGTCTAGCGGGAGAGACCCAGTACTTC; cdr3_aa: CAWSLAGETQYF
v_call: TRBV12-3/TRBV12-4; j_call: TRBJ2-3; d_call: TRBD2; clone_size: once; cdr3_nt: TGTGCCAGCAGCGGGGGGAGCACAGATACGCAGTATTTT; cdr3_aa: CASSGGSTDTQYF
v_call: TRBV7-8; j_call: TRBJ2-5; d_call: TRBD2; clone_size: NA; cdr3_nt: TGTGCCAGCAGCTTAGCAGCGGGGACGGAGGAGACCCAGTACTTC; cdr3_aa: CASSLAAGTEETQYF
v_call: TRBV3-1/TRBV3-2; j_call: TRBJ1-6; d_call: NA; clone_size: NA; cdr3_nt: TGTGCCAGCAGCCAGGACAGTGGAGATTCACCCCTCCACTTT; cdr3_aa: CASSQDSGDSPLHF